This entry describes one T cell receptor (beta chain). This clonotype has a count of ten or more. Its antigen remains undetermined. The input lacks base qualities; no much larger clone sits a single base away. The instrument was an Illumina HiSeq 2500. Superscript III and a set of TRAV- and TRBV-specific primers were used to synthesize first-strand cDNA, so that both TCRalpha and TCRbeta chains were covered. TCRs were amplified for about 18 PCR cycles with Phusion, using a constant-region primer paired with the adapter attached to the V primers. The MessageAmp II aRNA Amplification Kit was used to amplify the isolated mRNA, with in vitro transcription run for approximately 15 hours at 37 degrees C. The Dynabeads mRNA DIRECT Purification Kit was used to isolate the mRNA for TCR sequencing. Indexed Illumina adapters were added in a second Phusion PCR of about 27 cycles, after which AMPure XP beads were used to purify the products. As for the original processing: Using custom Perl scripts, TCR sequences encoding the same protein were pooled, out-of-frame sequences were removed, and the abundance of each clonotype was computed. Any TCR sequence supported by only a single read was excluded from analysis. Among the metrics used to describe the repertoires were Shannon entropy, Gini index, clonality, richness, and the frequency of TCRs shared between repertoires. TCRdb handled the public reads itself, with Q25 trimming in fastp and clone calling in MiXCR, and kept productive beta chains. Duplicate CDR3 protein sequences are folded into a single record with the most common DNA and genes. TCRdb's processing, not the authors' own work, is the source of the V and J calls. Present in this sample are about 82,000 distinct CDR3 sequences, approximately 20% of which were seen just once. 5% to 7% of the sample is held by the ten biggest clonotypes.

The record originates from a study of low-dose radiotherapy and immunotherapy resistance in tumors (dated by TCRdb to between 2021 and 2022). Broadly, across the study: Cohort 1 received 0.5 Gy per fraction every 2 weeks, with a prescribed total PTV dose of 6.5 Gy. Cohort 2 received 1 Gy per fraction every two weeks, with a total of 13 Gy over 26 weeks. Patients were given nivolumab as a 240 mg flat dose every two weeks and ipilimumab at 1 mg/kg every six weeks, with both drugs delivered intravenously. Intravenous cyclophosphamide at 200 mg/m2 was administered every two weeks, one day ahead of each radiation and immunotherapy administration. Starting on cycle 1 day 1, patients took 300 mg of aspirin by mouth once daily for four cycles. Trial participants were not randomized into treatment groups. The translational analysis covered eight patients: three from the first dose cohort and the first five from the second dose cohort.

From its cysteine to its phenylalanine, the CDR3 spans 14 amino acids. The entry retains the CDR3 DNA only, 42 bases that are in frame from base 1. V is shortened by 2 bases, J by 0 bases, and the region joining them spans 8 bases. As encoded in the germline V gene, CDR1 is LGHNA while CDR2 is YSLEER. The time point tag for this specimen amounts to: before trial treatment. The donors came from RACIN, which was a single-arm phase I dose-escalation trial that paired nivolumab and ipilimumab with aspirin, low-dose cyclophosphamide and low-dose radiotherapy. To be eligible, a patient needed to have an advanced solid tumor that was TIL-negative.

This receptor was taken from a male donor with prostate cancer. Sequenced material: PBMCs, taken before treatment. The chain couples TRBV4-3 to TRBJ2-7, and TRBD1 may be the D gene, going by 5 matching bases. In nucleotide form, the sequence is TGCGCCAGCAGCCAAATCAGGGACTCCTACGAGCAGTACTTC. The encoded protein is CASSQIRDSYEQYF.